This T cell receptor beta chain was obtained from a study of regulatory T cells in long-lasting Graves disease. Study summary: Duration of antithyroid drug therapy among newly diagnosed Graves' patients was under 3 months.

This clonotype was detected many times. Deletions cut 4 bases from V and 4 bases from J, with 9 bases between. The CDR3 is 13 amino acids. CDR1 and CDR2 (germline): MDHEN, SYDVKM. Time point denoted: newly diagnosed GD, antithyroid drugs for less than 3 months. From RNA extracted from PBMCs, the TCR library was made. Arm-PCR of CDR3 regions and iRepertoire HTBI primers were the basis on which TCR beta libraries were built. TCRdb reprocessed the multiplex PCR reads via MiXCR and lists one record per CDR3 protein. Of hundreds of thousands of distinct CDR3 sequences in the sample, about 17% were seen once. These data also formed part of another study, on T cells in Graves' hyperthyroidism and ophthalmopathy.

The chain joins TRBV28 to TRBJ2-3; D gene ambiguous. The source is a woman aged 30 to 39 with Graves disease. The sequencing here drew on peripheral blood mononuclear cells (PBMCs), taken at new diagnosis, from a patient treated with antithyroid drugs. The chain's CDR3 is CASSWSLADTQYF. In DNA form, the CDR3 reads TGTGCCAGCAGTTGGAGCCTAGCAGATACGCAGTATTTT.